This T cell receptor (beta chain) comes out of a study of T cells in Graves' hyperthyroidism and ophthalmopathy. Study background: Peripheral blood was secured at the point of initial diagnosis, before any treatment.

This clonotype occurred many times. The antigen remains undetermined. Template material for amplifying TCR beta CDR3 regions consisted of RNA transcripts. With the HTBI primer set, the TCR CDR3 went through a first round of RT-PCR. TCRdb re-analysed the multiplex PCR reads in MiXCR, keeping a single row per CDR3 protein. The sample yields around 600,000 distinct CDR3 sequences, 13% to 15% seen once. Study-wide points: Ophthalmopathy was model-predicted a median 6.5 months pre-onset. Ophthalmopathy and stable hyperthyroidism were told apart by a 13 V-J model. In blood, most of the thyroid clonotypes expanded above 0.001 were also present.

The CDR3 runs 14 residues. V was cut by 7 bases and J by 2 bases, with 13 bases left in between. The germline V gene has CDR1 SNHLY and CDR2 FYNNEI. The receptor's source is a woman aged 18-35 years with Graves' ophthalmopathy. The V gene is TRBV2, the J gene TRBJ2-3; D uncertain. The sequenced material came from blood. The CDR3 here is CASNIFEATDTQYF. The CDR3 DNA reads TGTGCCAGCAATATTTTCGAGGCCACAGATACGCAGTATTTT.